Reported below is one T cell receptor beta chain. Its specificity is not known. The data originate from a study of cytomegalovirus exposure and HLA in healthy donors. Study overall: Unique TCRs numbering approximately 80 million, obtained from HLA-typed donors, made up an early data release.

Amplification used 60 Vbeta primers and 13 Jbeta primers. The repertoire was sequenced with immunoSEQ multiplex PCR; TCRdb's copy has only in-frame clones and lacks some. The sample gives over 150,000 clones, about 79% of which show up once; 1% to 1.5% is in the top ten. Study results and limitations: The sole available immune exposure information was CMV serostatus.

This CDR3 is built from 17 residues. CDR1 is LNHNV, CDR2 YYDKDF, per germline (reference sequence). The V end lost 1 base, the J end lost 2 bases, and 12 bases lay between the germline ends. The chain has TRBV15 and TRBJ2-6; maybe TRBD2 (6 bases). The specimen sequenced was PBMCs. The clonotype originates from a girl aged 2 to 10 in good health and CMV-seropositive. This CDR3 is CATSRAAWGAGANVLTF. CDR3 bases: TGTGCCACCAGCAGAGCGGCGTGGGGGGCTGGGGCCAACGTCCTGACTTTC.